The rows below give T cell receptor beta chains drawn from one sample of a study of blood T cells in healthy people across ages. Each CDR3 protein is one row after TCRdb ran MiXCR on the 5' RACE reads. The sample includes fewer than 2,000,000 distinct CDR3 sequences, roughly a third of them seen just once. The sample comprised blood. The receptor source for this set is a woman aged 25 to 39 in good health. The CDR3 runs from the conserved cysteine through the conserved F or W.

>TRBV20-1|TRBJ1-2
CSARGQGKGNYGYTF
>TRBV28|TRBJ2-7
CASTQELPYEQYF
>TRBV9|TRBJ1-2
CASSVGSWGNYGYTF
>TRBV7-7|TRBJ2-5
CASSPTGSRETQYF
>TRBV12-3/TRBV12-4|TRBJ1-5
CASSLSTGDQPQHF
>TRBV10-2|TRBJ2-7
CASSLGPVEQYF
>TRBV5-1|TRBJ2-5
CASSLDGGGLGETQYF
>TRBV7-2|TRBJ2-3
CASRLAGLTSTDTQYF
>TRBV14|TRBJ2-6
CASSSGGFSGADVLTF
>TRBV7-2|TRBJ1-2
CASSPQWGGRSYGYTF
>TRBV20-1|TRBJ2-5
CSARNRDTSYNEQYF
>TRBV7-8|TRBJ2-1
CASSLGAGLSYNEQFF
>TRBV20-1|-
CSTIPDYEQYF
>TRBV27|TRBJ2-1
CASGGWRETQFF
>TRBV20-1|TRBJ2-7
CSARRGEQYF
>TRBV4-1|TRBJ1-2
CASSHGTYGYTF
>TRBV6-4|TRBJ1-1
CASSASRETEAFF
>TRBV5-6|TRBJ2-7
CAGSNSRGVRYEQYF
>TRBV15|TRBJ2-3
CATSRGEADTQYF
>TRBV6-6|TRBJ2-1
CASSYSTASYNEQFF
>TRBV12-3/TRBV12-4|TRBJ1-4
CASKSGYGEKLFF
>TRBV20-1|TRBJ2-7
CSARQTYEQYF
>TRBV2|TRBJ1-4
CASSETRQINEKLFF
>TRBV3-1|TRBJ2-7
CASRWAGAREQYF
>TRBV20-1|TRBJ2-7
CSARSSGRALYEQYF
>TRBV28|TRBJ1-2
CASSPDRRGYTF